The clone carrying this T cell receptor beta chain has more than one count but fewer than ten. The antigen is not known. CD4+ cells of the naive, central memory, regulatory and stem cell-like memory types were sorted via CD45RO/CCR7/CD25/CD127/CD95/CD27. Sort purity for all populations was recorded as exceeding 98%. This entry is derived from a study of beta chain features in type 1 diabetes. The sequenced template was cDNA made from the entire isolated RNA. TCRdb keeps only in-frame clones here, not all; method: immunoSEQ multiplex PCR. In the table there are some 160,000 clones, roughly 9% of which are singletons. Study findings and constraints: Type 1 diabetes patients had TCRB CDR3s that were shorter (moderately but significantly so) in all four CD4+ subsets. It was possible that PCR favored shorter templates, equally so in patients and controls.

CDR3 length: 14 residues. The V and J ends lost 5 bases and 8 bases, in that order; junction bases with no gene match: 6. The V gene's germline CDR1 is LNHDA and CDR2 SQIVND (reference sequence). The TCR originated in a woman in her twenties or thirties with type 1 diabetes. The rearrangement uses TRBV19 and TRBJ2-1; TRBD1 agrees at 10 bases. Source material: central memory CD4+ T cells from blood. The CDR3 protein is CASSAGQGVYEQFF. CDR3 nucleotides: TGTGCCAGTAGTGCTGGACAGGGGGTTTATGAGCAGTTCTTC.